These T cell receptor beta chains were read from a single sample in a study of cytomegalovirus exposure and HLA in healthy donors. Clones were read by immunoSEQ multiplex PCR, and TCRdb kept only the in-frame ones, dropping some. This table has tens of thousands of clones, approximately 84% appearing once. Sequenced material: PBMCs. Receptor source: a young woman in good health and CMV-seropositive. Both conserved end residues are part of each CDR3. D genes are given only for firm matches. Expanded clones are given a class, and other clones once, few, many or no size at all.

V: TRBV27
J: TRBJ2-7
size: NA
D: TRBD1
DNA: TGTGCCAGCAGTTCCGGGACAGGGCTGTCCTACGAGCAGTACTTC
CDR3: CASSSGTGLSYEQYF

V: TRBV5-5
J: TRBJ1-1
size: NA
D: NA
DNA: TGTGCCAGCAGCTTGTGGGCGGGCCTCGACACTGAAGCTTTCTTT
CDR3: CASSLWAGLDTEAFF

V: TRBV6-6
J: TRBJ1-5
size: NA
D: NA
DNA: TGTGCCAGCAGACTAATGACCCGGTTTCCCAATCAGCCCCAGCATTTT
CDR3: CASRLMTRFPNQPQHF

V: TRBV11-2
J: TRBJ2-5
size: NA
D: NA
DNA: TGTGCCAGCAGCTTACTTCAGGGAAGGCAAGGAGAGACCCAGTACTTC
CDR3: CASSLLQGRQGETQYF

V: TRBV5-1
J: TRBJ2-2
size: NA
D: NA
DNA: TGCGCCAGCAGCCTCGGAGGGGCGGACACCGGGGAGCTGTTTTTT
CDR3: CASSLGGADTGELFF

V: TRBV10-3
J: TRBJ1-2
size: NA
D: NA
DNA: TGTGCCATCACCCCACTTGGACAGACTAAAAGCGATGGCTACACCTTC
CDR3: CAITPLGQTKSDGYTF

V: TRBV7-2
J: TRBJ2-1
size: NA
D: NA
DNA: TGTGCCAGCAGCTTAGATCGGGGGACTGCGCAGTTCTTC
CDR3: CASSLDRGTAQFF

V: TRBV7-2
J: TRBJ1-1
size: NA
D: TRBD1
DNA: TGTGCCAGCACCCTTTACAGGGGCACCACGAACACTGAAGCTTTCTTT
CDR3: CASTLYRGTTNTEAFF

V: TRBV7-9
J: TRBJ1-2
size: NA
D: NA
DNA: TGTGCCAGCAAGAGGGTTAACTATGGCTATACCTTC
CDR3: CASKRVNYGYTF

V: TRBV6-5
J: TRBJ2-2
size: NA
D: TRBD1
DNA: TGTGCCAGCAGCCGGGACAGGGACACCGGGGAGCTGTTTTTT
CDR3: CASSRDRDTGELFF

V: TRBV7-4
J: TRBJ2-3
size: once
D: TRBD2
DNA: TGTGCCAGCAGCTCCGGACTAGCGGGGGGACTCACAGATACGCAGTATTTT
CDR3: CASSSGLAGGLTDTQYF

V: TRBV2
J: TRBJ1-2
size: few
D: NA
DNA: TGTGCCAGCGCCACTATGGCCGGCTACACCTTC
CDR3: CASATMAGYTF

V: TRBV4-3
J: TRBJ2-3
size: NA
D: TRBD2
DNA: TGCGCCAGCAGCCACGTCCTAGCGGGGTACACAGATACGCAGTATTTT
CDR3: CASSHVLAGYTDTQYF

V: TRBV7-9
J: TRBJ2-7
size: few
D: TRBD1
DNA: TGTGCCAGCAGCCCAGGGACAGGGAGCTACGAGCAGTACTTC
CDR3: CASSPGTGSYEQYF

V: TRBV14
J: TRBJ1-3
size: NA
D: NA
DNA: TGTGCCAGCCGACAGGCTGGAAACACCATATATTTT
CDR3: CASRQAGNTIYF

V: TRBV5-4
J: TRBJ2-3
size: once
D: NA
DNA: TGTGCCAGCAAGACCCAGCGGGCCACAGATACGCAGTATTTT
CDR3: CASKTQRATDTQYF

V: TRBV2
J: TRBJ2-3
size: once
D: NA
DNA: TGTGCCAGCATAACAGGGTTATCTAGCACAGATACGCAGTATTTT
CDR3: CASITGLSSTDTQYF

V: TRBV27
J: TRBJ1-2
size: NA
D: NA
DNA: TGTGCCAGCAGTTTAGCCGGGACTGCTAACTATGGCTACACCTTC
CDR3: CASSLAGTANYGYTF

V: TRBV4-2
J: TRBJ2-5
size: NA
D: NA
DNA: TGTGCCAGCAGCCAAAAACAGGGTTCCGAAGAGACCCAGTACTTC
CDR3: CASSQKQGSEETQYF

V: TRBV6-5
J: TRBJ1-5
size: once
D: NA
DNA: TGTGCCAGCAGTTACAGGGGTAATCAGCCCCAGCATTTT
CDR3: CASSYRGNQPQHF

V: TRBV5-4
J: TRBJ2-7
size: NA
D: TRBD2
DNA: TGTGCCAGCAGCTCCCGGACTAGCGGGGTCAGCTCCTACGAGCAGTACTTC
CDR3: CASSSRTSGVSSYEQYF

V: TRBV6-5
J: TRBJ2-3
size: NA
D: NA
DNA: TGTGCCAGCTCTTTAGGAAGGGGTAGCACAGATACGCAGTATTTT
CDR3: CASSLGRGSTDTQYF

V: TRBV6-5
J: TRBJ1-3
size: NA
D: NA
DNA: TGTGCCAGCAGTTACGCCTCTCCCGGGACAGGAAACACCATATATTTT
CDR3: CASSYASPGTGNTIYF

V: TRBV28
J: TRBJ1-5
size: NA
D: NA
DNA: TGTGCCAGTACCATCGGACAGCGCAATCAGCCCCAGCATTTT
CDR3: CASTIGQRNQPQHF

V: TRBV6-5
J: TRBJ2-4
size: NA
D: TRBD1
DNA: TGTGCCAGCAGTTACTCTGGACAGGAAAACATTCAGTACTTC
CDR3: CASSYSGQENIQYF

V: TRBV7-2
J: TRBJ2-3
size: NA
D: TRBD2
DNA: TGTGCCAGCAGCTTGGGACTAGCGGGGGCTGGAGATACGCAGTATTTT
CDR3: CASSLGLAGAGDTQYF

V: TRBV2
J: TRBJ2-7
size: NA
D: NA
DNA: TGTGCCAGCAGTAACCCAGGGACCTACGAGCAGTACTTC
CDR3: CASSNPGTYEQYF

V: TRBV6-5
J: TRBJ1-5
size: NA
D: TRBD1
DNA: TGTGCCAGAGGGGGCTTTTTGGGGGCGGAGGGGCCCCAGCATTTT
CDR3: CARGGFLGAEGPQHF

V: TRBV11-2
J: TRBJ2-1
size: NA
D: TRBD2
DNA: TGTGCCAGCAGCCAGAATTTGCGGGGGAGTGAGCAGTTCTTC
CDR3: CASSQNLRGSEQFF

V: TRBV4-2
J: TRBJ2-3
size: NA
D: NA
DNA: TGTGCCAGCAGCCAAGAGGTCGGCAGGGTTAGCACAGATACGCAGTATTTT
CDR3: CASSQEVGRVSTDTQYF

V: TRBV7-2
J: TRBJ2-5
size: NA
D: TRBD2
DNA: TGTGCCAGCAGCCAAAGGTCTAGCGGGGATGGGACCCAGTACTTC
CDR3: CASSQRSSGDGTQYF

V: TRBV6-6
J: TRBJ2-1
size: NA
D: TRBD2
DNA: TGTGCCAGCAGCCCCGGACTAGCTCGAGGGTTACAGTTCTTC
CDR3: CASSPGLARGLQFF

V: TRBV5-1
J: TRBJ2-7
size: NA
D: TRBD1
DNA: TGCGCCAGCAGCCCGGGACAGGTACAGGTCTACGAGCAGTACTTC
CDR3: CASSPGQVQVYEQYF

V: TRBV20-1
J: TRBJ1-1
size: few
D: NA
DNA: TGCAGTGCTAGGGACAATGAAGCTTTCTTT
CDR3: CSARDNEAFF

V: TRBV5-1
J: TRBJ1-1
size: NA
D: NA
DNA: TGCGCCAGCAGCCTACAGGAGTACACTGAAGCTTTCTTT
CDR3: CASSLQEYTEAFF

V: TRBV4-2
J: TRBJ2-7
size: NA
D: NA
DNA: TGTGCCAGCAGCCAAGAGTTGGCAGGGTCGTCCTACGAGCAGTACTTC
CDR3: CASSQELAGSSYEQYF

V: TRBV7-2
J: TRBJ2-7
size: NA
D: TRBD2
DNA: TGTGCCAGCAGCTCCGGGAGGTCGACCTACGAGCAGTACTTC
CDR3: CASSSGRSTYEQYF

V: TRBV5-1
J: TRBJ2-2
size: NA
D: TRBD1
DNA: TGCGCCAGCAGCTTGGGGGACAGGGGTACCGGGGAGCTGTTTTTT
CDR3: CASSLGDRGTGELFF

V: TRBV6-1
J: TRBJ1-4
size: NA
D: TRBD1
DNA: TGTGCCAGCAGAGGACAGGGGGCAACTAATGAAAAACTGTTTTTT
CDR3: CASRGQGATNEKLFF

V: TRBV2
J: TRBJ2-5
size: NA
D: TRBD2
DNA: TGTGCCAGCAGTGAAATTACCGGGGGGGCATCAGAGACCCAGTACTTC
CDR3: CASSEITGGASETQYF

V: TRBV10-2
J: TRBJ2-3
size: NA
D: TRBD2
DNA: TGCGCCAGCAGTTGGCGAGTAGCGGGGGGTCCAGATACGCAGTATTTT
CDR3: CASSWRVAGGPDTQYF

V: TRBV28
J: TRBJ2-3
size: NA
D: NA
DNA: TGTGCCAGCAGTTTAGCCGGGACTCGCGGGGATACGCAGTATTTT
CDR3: CASSLAGTRGDTQYF

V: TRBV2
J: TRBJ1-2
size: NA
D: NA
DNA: TGTGCCAGCAGTGTTTTTGGAGGGGATGGCTACACCTTC
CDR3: CASSVFGGDGYTF

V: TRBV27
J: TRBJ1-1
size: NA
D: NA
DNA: TGTGCCAGCAGTCTTTCGGGGGGTGTGAACACTGAAGCTTTCTTT
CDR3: CASSLSGGVNTEAFF

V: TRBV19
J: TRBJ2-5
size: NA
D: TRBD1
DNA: TGTGCCAGTAGGGGACAGGGGACAGAGACCCAGTACTTC
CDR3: CASRGQGTETQYF

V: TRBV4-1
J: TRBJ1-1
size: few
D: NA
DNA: TGCGCCAGCAGCCAAGCAGTACAGTTGAACACTGAAGCTTTCTTT
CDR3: CASSQAVQLNTEAFF

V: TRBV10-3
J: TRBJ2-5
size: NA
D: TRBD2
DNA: TGTGCCACCGGGGGACTAGCGACTCAAGAGACCCAGTACTTC
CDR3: CATGGLATQETQYF